The 29 T cell receptor beta chains given below trace back to one sample, sequenced in a study of CD8 T cells in Susac syndrome. The RNA input was roughly 0.45 to 1 ug, and it was reverse transcribed with random hexamers. TCRdb recomputed calls from the immunoSEQ multiplex PCR reads with MiXCR, one row per CDR3 protein. The sample holds 67,000 or so distinct CDR3 sequences, around 93% seen once. Sequencing input: CD4+ T cells from PBMCs. The receptors derive from a human donor with Susac syndrome.

This chain links TRBV5-1 with TRBJ2-2; 7 nucleotides agree with TRBD1. Trimming removed 4 bases from V and 4 bases from J; junction bases left unmatched: 7. The CDR3 extends over 15 amino acids. CDR1 and CDR2 from the germline V gene are SGHRS and YFSETQ. The CDR3 nucleotides are TGCGCCAGCAGCGGTGAGGGGGCTGGCACCGGGGAGCTGTTTTTT. Translating it yields CASSGEGAGTGELFF.

The rearrangement links TRBV28 to TRBJ2-5, with D possibly matching TRBD1 (6 bases). Trimming stripped 3 bases from V and 4 bases from J, with 12 bases between. The CDR3 loop spans 14 amino acids. CDR1 is MDHEN and CDR2 is SYDVKM in the germline V gene. CDR3 region: CASSFPDRRETQYF. The CDR3 DNA sequence: TGTGCCAGCAGTTTCCCGGACAGACGAGAGACCCAGTACTTC.

The chain combines TRBV28 with TRBJ1-6; unclear D gene. CDR3 length: 16 residues. V was cut by 2 bases and J by 5 bases, with 13 bases left in between. In germline, CDR1 is MDHEN, CDR2 SYDVKM. The CDR3 bases are TGTGCCAGCAGTTTACCCCGAGATGGGGATAATTCACCCCTCCACTTT. Translating it yields CASSLPRDGDNSPLHF.

The sample holds one count of this clonotype. The chain joins TRBV30 to TRBJ1-5, with 8 bases that match TRBD1. The CDR3 covers 14 residues. Trimming removed 8 bases from V and 0 bases from J; junction bases left unmatched: 6. Germline V gives CDR1 GTSNPN, CDR2 SVGIG (reference sequence). The CDR3 DNA follows: TGTGCCGTCCGGACAGGGAATAGCAATCAGCCCCAGCATTTT. It codes for CAVRTGNSNQPQHF.

The chain recombines TRBV7-9 with TRBJ1-5; no clear D. CDR3 length equals 12 residues. Germline assignment: CDR1 SEHNR and CDR2 FQNEAQ (reference sequence). Trimming pared 2 bases from V and 6 bases from J, leaving 5 bases between. The CDR3, as DNA: TGTGCCAGCAGCTTATATCCTCAGCCCCAGCATTTT. Amino acid sequence: CASSLYPQPQHF.

The chain carries TRBV20-1 and TRBJ1-1, with D tentatively TRBD1 (5 bases). The CDR3 runs 14 residues. V was pared by 1 base and J by 11 bases, with 20 bases between. Germline V gives CDR1 DFQATT, CDR2 SNEGSKA (reference sequence). The CDR3 DNA follows: TGCAGTGCTAGAGGAGGGCAGCAGGGTGCCGGGGCTTTCTTT. Translation gives CSARGGQQGAGAFF.

The chain carries TRBV11-1 and TRBJ2-2; D unresolved. V was clipped by 2 bases and J by 6 bases, with 7 bases between them. This CDR3 contains 13 residues. The germline CDR1 and CDR2 sequences are SGHAT and FQDESV (reference sequence). In DNA, the CDR3 is TGTGCCAGCAGCTTACTGCCAGCCGGGGAGCTGTTTTTT. This gives the protein CASSLLPAGELFF.

The rearrangement links TRBV20-1 to TRBJ2-3; 9 bases line up with TRBD1. Germline V CDR1 and CDR2: DFQATT, SNEGSKA (reference sequence). The trim removed 5 bases at V and 5 bases at J, leaving 11 bases unmatched. The CDR3 has 15 residues. The CDR3 here is CSAGGQGKGQDTQYF. The CDR3 nucleotides read TGCAGTGCTGGTGGACAGGGGAAGGGGCAAGATACGCAGTATTTT.

J is TRBJ2-1 and V is TRBV11-2, with TRBD2 matching 9 bases. V was clipped by 5 bases and J by 7 bases; unmatched bases: 15. CDR3 length equals 17 residues. Germline V gene lookup returns CDR1 SGHAT and CDR2 FQNNGV. The CDR3 protein is CASSQLRYAGGSNEQFF. The DNA for the CDR3 is TGTGCCAGCAGCCAGCTTAGATATGCGGGGGGGAGTAATGAGCAGTTCTTC.

This clonotype came up a few times. The rearrangement uses TRBV2 and TRBJ2-7; D unresolved. The V and J ends lost 3 bases and 1 base respectively, with 4 bases between them. CDR1 and CDR2 (germline): SNHLY, FYNNEI. This CDR3 spans 12 amino acids. The CDR3 DNA sequence: TGTGCCAGCAGTGAGGGATCCTACGAGCAGTACTTC. This codes for CASSEGSYEQYF.

The chain recombines TRBV13 with TRBJ2-1; TRBD2 agrees at 8 bases. This CDR3 comprises 15 residues. CDR1 and CDR2 from the germline V gene are PRHDT and FYEKMQ (reference sequence). Trimming took 5 bases from V and 2 from J; bases not matched to a gene: 5. The DNA of the CDR3 is TGTGCCAGCAGCCACCCGGGACTAGCCTACAATGAGCAGTTCTTC. Translation: CASSHPGLAYNEQFF. The whole variable domain, filled in from reference TRBV13 and TRBJ2-1, reads AAGVIQSPRHLIKEKRETATLKCYPIPRHDTVYWYQQGPGQDPQFLISFYEKMQSDKGSIPDRFSAQQFSDYHSELNMSSLELGDSALYFCASSHPGLAYNEQFFGPGTRLTVL.

The V gene is TRBV5-1, the J gene TRBJ2-7, with TRBD1 matching over 8 bases. The germline CDR1 and CDR2 sequences are SGHRS and YFSETQ. The trim removed 0 bases at V and 7 bases at J, leaving 9 bases unmatched. This CDR3 spans 15 amino acids. The CDR3 protein is CASSLVSAGGIEQYF. CDR3 nucleotide sequence: TGCGCCAGCAGCTTGGTGTCGGCAGGGGGCATTGAGCAGTACTTC.

The chain is built from TRBV7-2 and TRBJ2-7; 9 bases match TRBD2. This CDR3 region has 16 residues. Trimming took 5 bases from V and 0 from J; bases not matched to a gene: 8. CDR1 SGHTA and CDR2 FQGNSA come from the germline V gene. Here the CDR3 DNA reads TGTGCCAGCAGCGCTAGCGGGGTCCCACCCTCCTACGAGCAGTACTTC. Amino acids: CASSASGVPPSYEQYF.

The rearrangement uses TRBV11-1 and TRBJ2-7, with 7 nucleotides matching TRBD1. This CDR3 comprises 16 residues. Germline-derived CDR1 and CDR2 are SGHAT and FQDESV (reference sequence). J gave up 3 bases and V 5 bases, and 13 bases lay outside the gene matches. CDR3 DNA: TGTGCCAGCAGCGGGCAGGGACAGAGCCGGGGCTACGAGCAGTACTTC. Translation: CASSGQGQSRGYEQYF.

The chain uses TRBV28 and TRBJ1-2; maybe TRBD1 (6 bases). The CDR3 extends over 15 amino acids. Deletions cut 6 bases from V and 5 bases from J, with 19 bases between. The V gene's germline CDR1 is MDHEN and CDR2 SYDVKM. The CDR3 here is CASSQHGGQTYGYTF. The CDR3 region has the DNA TGTGCCAGCAGCCAACACGGGGGGCAGACATATGGCTACACCTTC.

The V gene is TRBV29-1, the J gene TRBJ1-3, with a weak D call TRBD1 (5 bases). V was cut by 7 bases and J by 3 bases, with 16 bases left in between. The CDR3 contains 14 residues. Germline assignment: CDR1 SQVTM and CDR2 ANQGSEA. The CDR3 DNA reads TGCAGCGCCGGAGAGGCAGGGTTTGGAAACACCATATATTTT. Protein: CSAGEAGFGNTIYF.

This chain uses TRBV5-6 with TRBJ2-3, with 7 bases matching TRBD2. Germline V lookup: CDR1 SGHDT, CDR2 YYEEEE. The CDR3 length is 13 residues. V shed 2 bases and J 11 bases; nucleotides not matched to a gene: 8. CDR3 DNA: TGTGCCAGCAGCTTCGCCGATCCGGGGGGGCAGTATTTT. Translating it yields CASSFADPGGQYF.

This chain links TRBV19 with TRBJ2-7; either TRBD1 or TRBD2 may supply D (6 bases each). The CDR3 contains 14 residues. Germline assignment: CDR1 LNHDA and CDR2 SQIVND (reference sequence). Between the trimmed V and J ends, which lost 4 bases and 3 bases, there was a span of 13 bases. CDR3 amino acids: CASSTGGPLYEQYF. The CDR3 region has the DNA TGTGCCAGTAGTACCGGGGGCCCCCTCTACGAGCAGTACTTC.

The table lists this clonotype with a few counts. J is TRBJ2-7 and V is TRBV5-1, with D uncertain. CDR1 SGHRS and CDR2 YFSETQ come from the germline V gene. V gave up 3 bases and J gave up 3 bases, with 4 bases separating them. The CDR3 length is 11 residues. The DNA of the CDR3 is TGCGCCAGCAGCTCATTCTACGAGCAGTACTTC. Protein sequence: CASSSFYEQYF. The full variable domain, rest sourced from reference TRBV5-1 and TRBJ2-7, is KAGVTQTPRYLIKTRGQQVTLSCSPISGHRSVSWYQQTPGQGLQFLFEYFSETQRNKGNFPGRFSGRQFSNSRSEMNVSTLELGDSALYLCASSSFYEQYFGPGTRLTVT.

This chain uses TRBV3-1 with TRBJ1-5; 7 nucleotides match TRBD1. With V trimmed by 4 bases and J by 9 bases, 12 bases remained unmatched. CDR1 and CDR2 (germline): LGHDT, YNNKEL (reference sequence). This CDR3 spans 15 amino acids. Here the CDR3 DNA reads TGTGCCAGCAGCCTAGGGGGCAGCCGGACTGGGCCCCAGCATTTT. Protein sequence: CASSLGGSRTGPQHF.

This clonotype has just one count. This rearrangement joins TRBV7-2 to TRBJ2-5, with 8 bases fitting TRBD1. This CDR3 region has 14 residues. Germline CDR1 SGHTA, CDR2 FQGNSA. The trim removed 5 bases at V and 5 bases at J, leaving 7 bases unmatched. CDR3 sequence reads: CASSMDRVTETQYF. DNA of the CDR3: TGTGCCAGCAGCATGGACAGGGTGACGGAGACCCAGTACTTC.

V and J are TRBV20-1 and TRBJ1-1; the D gene is possibly TRBD1 (5 bases). The germline V gene encodes CDR1 DFQATT and CDR2 SNEGSKA (reference sequence). Trimming removed 0 bases at V and 5 bases at J, with 10 bases between. This CDR3 spans 13 amino acids. CDR3 in amino acids: CSARDPGGTEAFF. CDR3 nucleotide sequence: TGCAGTGCTAGAGATCCGGGGGGGACTGAAGCTTTCTTT.

This clonotype has more than one count but fewer than ten. V and J are TRBV5-6 and TRBJ2-7, with D uncertain. Trimming removed 0 bases at V and 5 bases at J, with 9 bases between. The CDR3 is 13 amino acids. CDR1 is SGHDT and CDR2 is YYEEEE in the germline V gene. The CDR3 is CASSLVALHEQYF. The CDR3 nucleotides are TGTGCCAGCAGCTTGGTGGCTCTGCACGAGCAGTACTTC.

This rearrangement joins TRBV2 to TRBJ1-1; maybe TRBD1 (6 bases). The CDR3 consists of 16 residues. Looked up from germline, CDR1 is SNHLY and CDR2 is FYNNEI. V was cut by 6 bases and J by 4 bases, with 21 bases left in between. The CDR3 coding sequence is TGTGCCAGCAGGAGGGGGTCAGGGCGGGTGAGCACTGAAGCTTTCTTT. This codes for CASRRGSGRVSTEAFF.

V usage is TRBV5-1 and J usage is TRBJ2-2; TRBD1 is a possible D gene (5 bases). The germline CDR1 and CDR2 sequences are SGHRS and YFSETQ. The CDR3 length is 15 residues. Trimming pared 0 bases from V and 4 bases from J, leaving 10 bases between. CDR3 loop: CASSLGQGFTGELFF. The CDR3 nucleotides are TGCGCCAGCAGCTTGGGTCAGGGCTTCACCGGGGAGCTGTTTTTT.

This rearrangement joins TRBV20-1 to TRBJ2-3; D perhaps matches TRBD2 (6 bases). The ends were cut back, 4 bases at V and 3 bases at J, with 17 bases in the middle. The germline V gene has CDR1 DFQATT and CDR2 SNEGSKA (reference sequence). The CDR3 consists of 15 residues. CDR3 in amino acids: CSATRAGGGTDTQYF. Written as DNA, the CDR3 is TGCAGTGCTACCAGGGCCGGGGGAGGAACAGATACGCAGTATTTT.

The V and J genes are TRBV6-1 and TRBJ1-5; possibly TRBD1 for D (5 bases). This CDR3 region has 15 residues. The V gene's germline CDR1 is MNHNS and CDR2 SASEGT. The ends were cut back, 3 bases at V and 0 bases at J, with 9 bases in the middle. CDR3 sequence: CASSDQGYSNQPQHF. Here the CDR3 DNA reads TGTGCCAGCAGTGATCAGGGCTATAGCAATCAGCCCCAGCATTTT.

The genes are TRBV3-1 and TRBJ1-4; the D gene is possibly TRBD1 (6 bases). Trimming removed 4 bases at V and 0 bases at J, with 12 bases between. The CDR3 spans 16 residues. Germline lookup yields CDR1 LGHDT and CDR2 YNNKEL (reference sequence). CDR3 protein: CASSLRTGPTNEKLFF. CDR3 DNA: TGTGCCAGCAGCCTACGAACAGGGCCAACTAATGAAAAACTGTTTTTT.

This sequence joins TRBV7-2 and TRBJ2-4; D remains unclear. The V gene's germline CDR1 is SGHTA and CDR2 FQGNSA. V was pared by 1 base and J by 6 bases, with 7 bases between. The CDR3 spans 13 residues. CDR3 sequence (DNA): TGTGCCAGCAGCTTAGGCCCGGGAAACATTCAGTACTTC. Protein product: CASSLGPGNIQYF.